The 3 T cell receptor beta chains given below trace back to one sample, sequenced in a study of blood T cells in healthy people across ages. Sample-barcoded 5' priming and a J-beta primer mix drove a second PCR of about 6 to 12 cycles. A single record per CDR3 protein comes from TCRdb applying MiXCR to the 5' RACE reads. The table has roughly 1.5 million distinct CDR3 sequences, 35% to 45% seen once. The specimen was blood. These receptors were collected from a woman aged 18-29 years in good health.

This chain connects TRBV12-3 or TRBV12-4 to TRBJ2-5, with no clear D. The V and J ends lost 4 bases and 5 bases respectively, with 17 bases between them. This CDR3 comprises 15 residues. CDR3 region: CASSSPGRVPETQYF. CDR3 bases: TGTGCCAGCAGTTCACCCGGACGCGTCCCCGAGACCCAGTACTTC.

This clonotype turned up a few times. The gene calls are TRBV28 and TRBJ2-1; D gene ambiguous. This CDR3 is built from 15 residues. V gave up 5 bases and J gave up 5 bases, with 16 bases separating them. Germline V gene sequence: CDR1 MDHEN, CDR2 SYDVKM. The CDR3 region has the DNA TGTGCCAGCAGTCTCCGCGGCGTGCGTGACAATGAGCAGTTCTTC. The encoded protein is CASSLRGVRDNEQFF.

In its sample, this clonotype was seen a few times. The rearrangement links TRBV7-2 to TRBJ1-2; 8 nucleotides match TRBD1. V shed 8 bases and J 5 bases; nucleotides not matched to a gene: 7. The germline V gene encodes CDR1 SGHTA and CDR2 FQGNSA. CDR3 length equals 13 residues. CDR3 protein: CASFRGLLYGYTF. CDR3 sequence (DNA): TGTGCCAGCTTCAGGGGGCTTTTGTATGGCTACACCTTC.